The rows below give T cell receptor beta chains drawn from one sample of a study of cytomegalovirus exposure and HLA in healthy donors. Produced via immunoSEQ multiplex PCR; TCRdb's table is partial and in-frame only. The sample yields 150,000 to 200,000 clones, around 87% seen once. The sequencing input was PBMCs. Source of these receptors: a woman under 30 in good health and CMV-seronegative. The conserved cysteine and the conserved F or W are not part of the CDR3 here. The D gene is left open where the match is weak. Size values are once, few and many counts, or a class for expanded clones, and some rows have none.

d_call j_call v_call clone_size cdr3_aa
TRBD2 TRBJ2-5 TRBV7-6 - ASSSQPGLQETQY
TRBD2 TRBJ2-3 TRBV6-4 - ASSDLAGATDTQY
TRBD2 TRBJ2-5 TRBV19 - ASSTWTSGSETQY
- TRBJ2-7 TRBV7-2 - ASSLAGAGYEQY
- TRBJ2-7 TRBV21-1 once ASTPDRGRWYEQY
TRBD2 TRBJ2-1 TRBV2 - ASSPGTSRYNEQF
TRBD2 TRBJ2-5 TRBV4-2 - ASSQEVAGGGETQY
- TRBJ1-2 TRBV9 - ASSVVEVTGYT
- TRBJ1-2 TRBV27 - ASSPSRDTYGYT
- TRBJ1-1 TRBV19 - ASSIIPGAEAF
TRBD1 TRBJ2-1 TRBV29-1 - SVRGQGTGNEQF
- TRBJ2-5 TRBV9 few ASSPPPGGAETQY
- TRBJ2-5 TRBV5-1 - ASSFRDPQETQY
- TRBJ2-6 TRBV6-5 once ASSYDRSSGANVLT
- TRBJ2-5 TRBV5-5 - ASSVPGEETQY
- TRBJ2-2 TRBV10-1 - ASSARTPGELF
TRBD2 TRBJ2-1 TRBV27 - ASSSTSGRAWNEQF
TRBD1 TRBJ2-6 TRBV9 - ASDRESSGANVLT
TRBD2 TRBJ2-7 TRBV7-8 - ASSPRAGLAGTYEQY
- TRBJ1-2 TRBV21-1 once AGDRAHGYT
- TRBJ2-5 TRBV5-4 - ASSPAPNREETQY
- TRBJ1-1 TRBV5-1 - ASSPDSQNTEAF
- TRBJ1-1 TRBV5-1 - ASRDNGNTEAF
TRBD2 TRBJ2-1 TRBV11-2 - ASSYRLAGNYNEQF
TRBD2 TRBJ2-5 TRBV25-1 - ASSEAGGGETQY
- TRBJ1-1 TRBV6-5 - ASSYGRGSTEAF
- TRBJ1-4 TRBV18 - ASSPKFGFGLEKLF
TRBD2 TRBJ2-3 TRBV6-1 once ASSVGRLGLAGPAQY
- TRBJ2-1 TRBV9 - ASSSAGFNEQF
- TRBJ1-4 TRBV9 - ASSVGRGLGEKLF
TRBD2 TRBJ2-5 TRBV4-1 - ASSQDGASGGAWETQY
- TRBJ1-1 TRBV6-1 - ASRTSGNTEAF